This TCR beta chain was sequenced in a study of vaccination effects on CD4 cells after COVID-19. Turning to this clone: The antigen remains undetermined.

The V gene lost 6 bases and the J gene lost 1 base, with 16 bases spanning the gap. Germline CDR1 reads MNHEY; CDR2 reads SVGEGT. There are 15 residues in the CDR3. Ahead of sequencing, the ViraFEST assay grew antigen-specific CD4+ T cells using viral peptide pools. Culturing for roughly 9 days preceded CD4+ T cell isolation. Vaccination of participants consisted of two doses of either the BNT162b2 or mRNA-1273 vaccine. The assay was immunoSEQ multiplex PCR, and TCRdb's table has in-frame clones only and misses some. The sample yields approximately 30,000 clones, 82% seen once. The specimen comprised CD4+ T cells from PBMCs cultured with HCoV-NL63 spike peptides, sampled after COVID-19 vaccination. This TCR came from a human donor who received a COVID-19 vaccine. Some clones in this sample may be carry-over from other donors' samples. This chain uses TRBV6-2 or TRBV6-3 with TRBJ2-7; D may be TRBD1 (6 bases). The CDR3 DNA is TGTGCCAGCAGCCCTCCAGGGGCTGGTTCCTACGAGCAGTACGTC. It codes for CASSPPGAGSYEQYV.